The clone carrying this T cell receptor beta chain was seen repeatedly, ten times or more. Its antigen is as yet unknown. The read halts 3 residues ahead of the CDR3 end, with the missing end drawn from the germline J gene. Germline V gene sequence: CDR1 SGHDT, CDR2 YYEEEE. There are 13 residues in the CDR3. Trimming stripped 0 bases from V and 4 bases from J, with 8 bases between. These data are taken from a study of T cell clonality in common variable immunodeficiency. Study-wide findings and caveats: What drives increased CVID clonality needs T cell subpopulation sequencing.

Measured with immunoSEQ multiplex PCR; TCRdb has only the in-frame clones, and not every one. The sample yields roughly 51,000 clones, without any singletons. This clonotype was sampled from a person aged 18 to 75 in good health. V and J are TRBV5-6 and TRBJ2-7; D unresolved. Sequenced sample: peripheral blood mononuclear cells. The CDR3 bases that were read are TGTGCCAGCAGCTTGGAGGCTGAATACGAG. This encodes CASSLEAEYE. In full, the CDR3 reads CASSLEAEYEQYF.